This TCR beta chain derives from a study of response to subunit inactivated influenza vaccine. Via MiXCR, TCRdb re-called the RT-PCR reads, giving one row per CDR3 protein. The sample shows some 550,000 distinct CDR3 sequences, less than 25% of them seen only once. These data were likewise used in another study, on T cells expressing NK-cell markers. That source reports: Libraries used 5'RACE template switching adding universal primer site and UMIs.

The clonotype originates from a man in his fifties or sixties who received an inactivated influenza vaccine. The sequencing here drew on CD4+ T cells sorted from PBMCs, taken approximately 13 days after vaccination.

The CDR3 DNA reads as TGTGCCACCAGTGATTCGGCAGGGCCGATGAAGGAGACCCAGTACTTC. It yields the protein CATSDSAGPMKETQYF. The V call is TRBV24-1, the J call TRBJ2-5, with D perhaps TRBD1 (5 bases). V was shortened by 2 bases and J by 5 bases, with 17 bases between the two germline ends. Germline CDR1 KGHDR, CDR2 SFDVKD. The CDR3 runs to 16 residues.